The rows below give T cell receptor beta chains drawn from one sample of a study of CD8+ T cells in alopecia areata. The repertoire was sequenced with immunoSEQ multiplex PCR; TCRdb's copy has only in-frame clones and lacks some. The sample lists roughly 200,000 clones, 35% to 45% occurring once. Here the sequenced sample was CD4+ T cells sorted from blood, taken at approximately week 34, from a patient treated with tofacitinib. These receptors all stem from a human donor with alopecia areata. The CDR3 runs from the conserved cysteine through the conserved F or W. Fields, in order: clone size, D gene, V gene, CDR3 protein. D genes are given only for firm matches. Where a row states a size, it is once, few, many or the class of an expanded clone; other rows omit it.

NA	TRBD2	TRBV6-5	CASSGRGRSLYEQYF
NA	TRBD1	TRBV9	CASSQGQLNYGYTF
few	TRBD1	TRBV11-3	CASSPGGFNTGELFF
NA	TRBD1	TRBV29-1	CSAAPGQFYNEQFF
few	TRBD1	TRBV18	CASSRTGTGNTEAFF
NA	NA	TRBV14	CASSQDSRATEAFF
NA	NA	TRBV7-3	CASSPQTTGDTQYF
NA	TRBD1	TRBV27	CASSHPLTGVDTQYF
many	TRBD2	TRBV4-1	CASSQDGRETQYF
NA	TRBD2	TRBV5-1	CASSRSGESYEQYF
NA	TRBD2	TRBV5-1	CASSFSLAGGPGEQYF
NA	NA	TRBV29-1	CSLGGPGETQYF
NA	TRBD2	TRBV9	CASSVGTSGRVNEQFF
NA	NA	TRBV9	CASSVSPNTEAFF
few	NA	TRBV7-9	CASSPPPSNEKLFF
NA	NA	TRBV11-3	CASSLDRYEQYF
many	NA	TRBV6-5	CASSYRETQYF
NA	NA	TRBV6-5	CASSYSFYLEAFF
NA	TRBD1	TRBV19	CASRAGGYTGELFF
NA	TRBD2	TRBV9	CASTRSGLAANNEQFF
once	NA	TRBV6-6	CASSGRYNEQFF
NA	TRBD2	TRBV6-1	CASSVKRERNIQYF
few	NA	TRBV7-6	CASSLGNQPQHF
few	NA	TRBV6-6	CASSYMGVDGYTF
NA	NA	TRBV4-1	CASSLLAGSTDTQYF
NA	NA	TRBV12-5	CASGRPGSSYNEQFF
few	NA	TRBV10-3	CAIFGPCYTF
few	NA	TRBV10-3	CAISAGADTQYF
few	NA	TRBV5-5	CASRYTGSSGANVLTF
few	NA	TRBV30	CAWSVGRTGNSPLHF
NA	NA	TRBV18	CACSPGGAPDTRYF
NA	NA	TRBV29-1	CSVRGMTEAFF
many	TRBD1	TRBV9	CASSVAQGADNEKLFF
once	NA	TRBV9	CASSVGLSHEQYF
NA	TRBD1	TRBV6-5	CASSSPGQNYEQYF
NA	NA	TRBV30	CAWKHSPRGGVYEQFF
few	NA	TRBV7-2	CASSRQGGETQYF
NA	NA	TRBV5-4	CASSLSIGRLAALNEKLFF
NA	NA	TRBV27	CASSSFRGRGVWEQYF
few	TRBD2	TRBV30	CAWDQGLALTDTQYF
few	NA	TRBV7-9	CASSRGVNTEAFF
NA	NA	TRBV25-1	CASSPNANSEAFF
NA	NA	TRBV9	CASRFGQISNYGYTF
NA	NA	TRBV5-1	CASSLEGRGQGETQYF
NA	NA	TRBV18	CASSLAVGYEQYF
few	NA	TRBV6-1	CASSEDPGSSPLHF
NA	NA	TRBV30	CAWSVLGQLFWGYTF
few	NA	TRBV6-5	CASSTQGGGGYEQYF
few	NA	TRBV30	CAWTTTATYYGYTF
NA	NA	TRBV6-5	CASRTGGYEQYF
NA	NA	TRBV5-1	CASSLEVHYGYTF
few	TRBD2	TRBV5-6	CASSLALPSGRYQETQYF
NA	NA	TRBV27	CASRYRTESYEQYF